This is a list of T cell receptor beta chains from one sample in a study of spatial heterogeneity in lung cancer. TCRdb reanalysed the 5' RACE reads using MiXCR and keeps one entry per CDR3 protein. The top ten clones hold approximately 38% of a sample with some 50,000 distinct CDR3 sequences, 10% to 15% of them seen once. The sample was PBMCs, taken at surgery. Receptors originate from a female donor with early-stage non-small cell lung cancer. Each CDR3 is given with its conserved first and last residue. Each record gives: CDR3 DNA, CDR3 protein, D gene, J gene, clone size, V gene. D genes are given only for firm matches. Only some rows state a clone size, as once, few, many or a class for expanded clones.

TGTGCCAGCAGCTCCCCGAGGGACAGGGGAAGGAGGGGCTACACCTTC CASSSPRDRGRRGYTF TRBD1 TRBJ1-2 - TRBV7-9
TGTGCCACCAGCAAGGGGGGAATGAACACCGGGGAGCTGTTTTTT CATSKGGMNTGELFF - TRBJ2-2 many TRBV15
TGTGCCAGCAGCCCTGACAGGGGACGGGGCTCCTACGAGCAGTACTTC CASSPDRGRGSYEQYF TRBD1 TRBJ2-7 few TRBV4-2
TGCGCCAGCAGCCTGCTGGACAATAGGAACACTGAAGCTTTCTTT CASSLLDNRNTEAFF - TRBJ1-1 - TRBV5-1
TGTGCCAGCAGTCCAGCGGGGGTAACAGATACGCAGTATTTT CASSPAGVTDTQYF TRBD2 TRBJ2-3 many TRBV7-2
TGCAGTGCTGAGGGGGCCGGGGCTCCAGATACGCAGTATTTT CSAEGAGAPDTQYF TRBD1 TRBJ2-3 many TRBV20-1
TGTGCCAGCAGCCCAAGGGTCCGAGGGAGTAATGAAAAACTGTTTTTT CASSPRVRGSNEKLFF - TRBJ1-4 - TRBV7-2
TGCGCCAGCAGCCAGGGACGGAATCAGCCCCAGCATTTT CASSQGRNQPQHF - TRBJ1-5 many TRBV4-3
TGTGCCAGCGCCCGGGTCAGCATGAACACTGAAGCTTTCTTT CASARVSMNTEAFF - TRBJ1-1 many TRBV2
TGCGCCAGCAGCGTGTCGGGGCTAGCGGGGGAGCCAGAGACCCAGTACTTC CASSVSGLAGEPETQYF TRBD2 TRBJ2-5 - TRBV5-1
TGTGCCAGCAGCTCTGGACAGGGCAATCAGCCCCAGCATTTT CASSSGQGNQPQHF TRBD1 TRBJ1-5 many TRBV28
TGCAGTGCAACCGAGAGTCGGACCTATAATTCACCCCTCCACTTT CSATESRTYNSPLHF - TRBJ1-6 medium-sized TRBV20-1
TGTGCCAGCAGTTTGGAAAGTACAGGGGGCCAGCCCCAGCATTTT CASSLESTGGQPQHF TRBD1 TRBJ1-5 - TRBV27
TGCGCCAGCAGCTCGGACCTACACGGCTACACCTTC CASSSDLHGYTF - TRBJ1-2 - TRBV5-1
TGCGCCAGCAGCCAAGAGAGGGCCCAGAACACTGAAGCTTTCTTT CASSQERAQNTEAFF - TRBJ1-1 - TRBV4-1
TGTGCCAGCAGTTACAGTAGCAATCAGCCCCAGCATTTT CASSYSSNQPQHF - TRBJ1-5 - TRBV6-2/TRBV6-3
TGTGCCAGCAGCCAAGGCAGGGGGCCTGAAGCTTTCTTT CASSQGRGPEAFF TRBD1 TRBJ1-1 few TRBV3-1
TGTGCCAGCAGCTTAGAACAAACAGGGGACACTGAAGCTTTCTTT CASSLEQTGDTEAFF TRBD1 TRBJ1-1 - TRBV7-6
TGTGCCAGCAGCCAATCTGCCTTACAGGGTTACACTGAAGCTTTCTTT CASSQSALQGYTEAFF - TRBJ1-1 many TRBV3-1
TGCGCCAGCAGCCAAGTGGGTCAGAATAAAGCTTTCTTT CASSQVGQNKAFF - TRBJ1-1 - TRBV4-3
TGTGCCAGCAGTTCACCGACGGGAGCCTACAATGAGCAGTTCTTC CASSSPTGAYNEQFF - TRBJ2-1 few TRBV27
TGTGCCAGCAGCCGCTTGTACACAGATACGCAGTATTTT CASSRLYTDTQYF - TRBJ2-3 few TRBV5-4
TGTGCCAGTAGTATAGGAGGTAATCAGCCCCAGCATTTT CASSIGGNQPQHF - TRBJ1-5 many TRBV19
TGTGCCAGCAGTTACGTGGGGGTGACTGAAGCTTTCTTT CASSYVGVTEAFF - TRBJ1-1 many TRBV6-5
TGTGCCAGCAGCTTCGGGCCAAGGTTGGGACAGACGGAGACCCAGTACTTC CASSFGPRLGQTETQYF TRBD1 TRBJ2-5 few TRBV5-6
TGTGCCAGCAGCTTGAGCGGGGGGGCAGATACGCAGTATTTT CASSLSGGADTQYF TRBD2 TRBJ2-3 many TRBV7-9
TGTGCCAGCAGCAAGTCCCGGGCCACCGGGGAGCTGTTTTTT CASSKSRATGELFF - TRBJ2-2 - TRBV7-2
TGCAGTGCTGGGGGACAGAGCAATCAGCCCCAGCATTTT CSAGGQSNQPQHF TRBD1 TRBJ1-5 - TRBV20-1
TGCAGTGCTACCCCCAGGCAGGGCGAGCAGTACTTC CSATPRQGEQYF - TRBJ2-7 - TRBV20-1
TGTGCCAGCAGTCTCCAGGGGGGGGCGGATGAGCAGTTCTTC CASSLQGGADEQFF - TRBJ2-1 few TRBV12-3/TRBV12-4
TGTGCCAGCAGTGGGGACAGGGGCGTAGGTGGCTACACCTTC CASSGDRGVGGYTF TRBD1 TRBJ1-2 many TRBV2
TGTGCCAGCAGCCCCCAGGAGGGATGGTACAATGAGCAGTTCTTC CASSPQEGWYNEQFF - TRBJ2-1 - TRBV11-1
TGCGCCAGCAGCGCGAGGGTCGGACAGCAAGAGACCCAGTACTTC CASSARVGQQETQYF - TRBJ2-5 many TRBV5-1
TGTGCCAGCAGGTCCACAGGGCACTCACCCCTCCACTTT CASRSTGHSPLHF - TRBJ1-6 once TRBV14
TGTGCCAGCAGCGGGACCGATAAAAACATTCAGTACTTC CASSGTDKNIQYF - TRBJ2-4 few TRBV5-5
TGTGCCAGCAGTCAACGCAGGGATGGTGAAGCTTTCTTT CASSQRRDGEAFF - TRBJ1-1 few TRBV7-8
TGTGCCAGCAGTTACGAACTAGCGGGGGGGCCCTACAATGAGCAGTTCTTC CASSYELAGGPYNEQFF TRBD2 TRBJ2-1 few TRBV6-5
TGCGCCAGCAGCTTGAGACGACAGGAAGGACCCTACGAGCAGTACTTC CASSLRRQEGPYEQYF - TRBJ2-7 many TRBV5-1
TGTGCCAGCAGCTTAGTAGGTGTTTACGAGCAGTACTTC CASSLVGVYEQYF - TRBJ2-7 few TRBV7-2
TGTGCCAGCACCGGGGACACCGACACCTACGAGCAGTACTTC CASTGDTDTYEQYF - TRBJ2-7 few TRBV5-6
TGTGCCAGCAGCTTAGCGGGGGTTAGCGTCCAATACTTC CASSLAGVSVQYF - TRBJ2-7 many TRBV11-2
TGTGCCAGCAGTCGGGGACTAGCGGGGGGCTACAATGAGCAGTTCTTC CASSRGLAGGYNEQFF TRBD2 TRBJ2-1 few TRBV7-2
TGTGCCAGCAGTTTACTCGCGACTGGTGGCACTGAAGCTTTCTTT CASSLLATGGTEAFF - TRBJ1-1 many TRBV27
TGCGCCAGCAGCCACCAGGGGGCGCCGAGGCAGTATTTT CASSHQGAPRQYF TRBD1 TRBJ2-3 few TRBV4-3
TGTGCCAGCAGCTTAGTCGGGGTTACTGAAGCTTTCTTT CASSLVGVTEAFF - TRBJ1-1 - TRBV7-9
TGTGCCAGCAGCGTACACGGGCAAAATTCACCCCTCCACTTT CASSVHGQNSPLHF - TRBJ1-6 - TRBV7-9
TGTGCCAGCAGCCCTTCAGGGGGTTCCTACGAGCAGTACTTC CASSPSGGSYEQYF TRBD1 TRBJ2-7 few TRBV7-3
TGTGCCAGCAGCTTAGGGGACAGGGGGACGGCCGGGGAGCTGTTTTTT CASSLGDRGTAGELFF TRBD1 TRBJ2-2 - TRBV7-3
TGCAGTGCTAGAGGGACAGAATATCAGCCCCAGCATTTT CSARGTEYQPQHF - TRBJ1-5 few TRBV20-1
TGTGCCAGCAGCAGATTAGGGACTAGCGGGGCCACAGATACGCAGTATTTT CASSRLGTSGATDTQYF TRBD2 TRBJ2-3 - TRBV6-1
TGTGCCAGCGGCCTGTTCAATGAGCAGTTCTTC CASGLFNEQFF - TRBJ2-1 - TRBV12-3/TRBV12-4
TGTGCCAGAAGCTCGTCTCTAGCGGGGACAGATACGCAGTATTTT CARSSSLAGTDTQYF TRBD2 TRBJ2-3 - TRBV5-6
TGTGCCATCAGCGAATCGGACACAGATACGCAGTATTTT CAISESDTDTQYF - TRBJ2-3 many TRBV10-3
TGCGCCAGCAGCCACGGACAGTTGAACACCGGGGAGCTGTTTTTT CASSHGQLNTGELFF - TRBJ2-2 many TRBV4-3
TGCAGCGTTGAAGATGGGGGGTCCGAGCAGTACTTC CSVEDGGSEQYF - TRBJ2-7 many TRBV29-1
TGTGCCAGCAGTGATAACAGGGGAAGCAATCAGCCCCAGCATTTT CASSDNRGSNQPQHF TRBD1 TRBJ1-5 few TRBV6-1
TGTGCCAGCAGTGGACAAATTAATGAAAAACTGTTTTTT CASSGQINEKLFF - TRBJ1-4 - TRBV2
TGTGCCAGCAGCTTAGTGGGGGACATGCTCAATCAGCCCCAGCATTTT CASSLVGDMLNQPQHF - TRBJ1-5 few TRBV7-2
TGTGCCAGCAGCCAAGGCACCGTCATGAGCTCCTACAATGAGCAGTTCTTC CASSQGTVMSSYNEQFF - TRBJ2-1 many TRBV3-1